This TCR beta chain was sequenced during a study of blood T cell repertoires in COVID-19. Background on the study: Samples of COVID-19 (acute and convalescent) were obtained from the United States, Italy and Spain. T cells, B-cell-depleted T cells, or PBMCs provided the cDNA or gDNA that served as material.

Participant reports of clinical history set cohort assignment. Source study methods: Amplified reference gene primers provided the basis for estimating nucleated cell counts. Clones were read by immunoSEQ multiplex PCR, and TCRdb kept only the in-frame ones, dropping some. Clone size and V and J calls were adopted from that table, with D and trimming inferred from the DNA. The sample lists roughly 400,000 clones, roughly 86% seen once, with 1.5% to 2% in the top ten. From germline, CDR1 is SGHDT and CDR2 YYEEEE. This CDR3 is 13 amino acids long. Losses at the gene ends were 4 bases for V and 9 bases for J; bases not matched to a gene: 3.

This clonotype was obtained from a woman aged 30 to 39 who had recovered from COVID-19. V and J are TRBV5-6 and TRBJ1-6; 8 bases agree with TRBD1. Sample: PBMCs or T cells enriched from blood (not recorded which). The CDR3 loop reads CASSPDRGSPLHF. As DNA, the CDR3 is TGTGCCAGCAGCCCTGACAGGGGTTCACCCCTCCACTTT.